Following are 7 T cell receptor beta chains from one sample sequenced in a study of blood T cell repertoires in COVID-19. Produced via immunoSEQ multiplex PCR; TCRdb's table is partial and in-frame only. In the table there are 180,000 or so clones, around 87% of which are singletons. Source material: peripheral blood. These receptors were taken from a woman older than 75 in a cohort sampled during active or convalescent COVID-19.

The rearrangement uses TRBV28 and TRBJ1-1; 8 positions match TRBD1. The V gene end was trimmed by 1 base and the J gene end by 0 bases; junction bases not matched to a gene: 1. The CDR3 consists of 15 residues. Germline V gives CDR1 MDHEN, CDR2 SYDVKM. The CDR3 spells CASSLLTGVNTEAFF. CDR3 in DNA: TGTGCCAGCAGTTTATTGACAGGGGTGAACACTGAAGCTTTCTTT.

The chain employs TRBV7-2 and TRBJ2-3; D is unclear. Trimming stripped 3 bases from V and 2 bases from J, with 6 bases between. The germline CDR1 and CDR2 sequences are SGHTA and FQGNSA. The CDR3 totals 13 residues. The chain's CDR3 is CASSFDFTDTQYF. The CDR3 DNA is TGTGCCAGCAGCTTTGACTTCACAGATACGCAGTATTTT.

The rearrangement links TRBV3-1 (or the pseudogene TRBV3-2) to TRBJ2-5; 10 nucleotides line up with TRBD2. The CDR3 is made up of 14 amino acids. Germline V gene sequence: CDR1 LGHDT, CDR2 YNNKEL (reference sequence). The V segment lost 6 bases and the J segment 2 bases; nucleotides outside the gene matches: 3. CDR3 sequence reads: CASSSLAGQETQYF. The CDR3 region has the DNA TGTGCCAGCAGTTCACTAGCGGGACAAGAGACCCAGTACTTC.

This chain links TRBV14 with TRBJ2-7, with TRBD1 as a possible D gene (6 bases). CDR1 and CDR2 (germline): SGHDN, FVKESK. With 4 bases removed from V and 1 base from J, the gap between germline ends came to 14 bases. The CDR3 extends over 15 amino acids. CDR3 coding DNA: TGTGCCAGCAGCCCAAACTGGGACAAATCCTACGAGCAGTACTTC. This codes for CASSPNWDKSYEQYF.

The genes are TRBV5-1 and TRBJ1-5, with D perhaps matching TRBD1 (6 bases). V shed 0 bases and J shed 4 bases, with 11 bases lying between them. Germline assignment: CDR1 SGHRS and CDR2 YFSETQ. CDR3 length equals 15 residues. CDR3 in DNA: TGCGCCAGCAGCTTGGAAGGGGGGGTAAATCAGCCCCAGCATTTT. Translated: CASSLEGGVNQPQHF.

The chain has TRBV29-1 and TRBJ1-1; D gene unclear. The V end was cut by 3 bases, the J end by 1 base, with 6 bases between. Per germline, CDR1 SQVTM and CDR2 ANQGSEA. The CDR3 is made up of 12 amino acids. The CDR3 sequence is CSVDYGNTEAFF. The CDR3 coding sequence is TGCAGCGTTGACTATGGGAACACTGAAGCTTTCTTT.

The chain carries TRBV19 and TRBJ1-5; D is perhaps TRBD1 (6 bases). The CDR3 spans 14 residues. Germline CDR1 is LNHDA and CDR2 is SQIVND (reference sequence). V lost 3 bases to trimming and J lost 6 bases, with 12 bases between them. The CDR3 region has the DNA TGTGCCAGTAGTATGAGGGGGGGAGGTCAGCCCCAGCATTTT. This codes for CASSMRGGGQPQHF.